The 24 T cell receptor beta chains reported below all come from one sample, sequenced in a study of blood T cell repertoires in COVID-19. Produced via immunoSEQ multiplex PCR; TCRdb's table is partial and in-frame only. The table includes about 270,000 clones, about 82% detected once. The sequencing sample was made of PBMCs or T cells enriched from blood (not recorded which). These receptors came from a woman aged 50 to 65 with acute COVID-19.

This clone occurred once. In DNA, the CDR3 is TGTGCCAGCAGCTTTGACTTGAGCTCCTATAATTCACCCCTCCACTTT. This gives the protein CASSFDLSSYNSPLHF. The chain links TRBV5-4 to TRBJ1-6; D not resolved. In germline, CDR1 is SGHNT, CDR2 YYREEE (reference sequence). Trimming left V 2 bases short and J 0 bases short, with 9 bases between. The CDR3 sequence is 16 residues long.

J is TRBJ1-1 and V is TRBV9; the D is unclear. Germline loops: CDR1 SGDLS, CDR2 YYNGEE. The CDR3 contains 15 residues. V lost 3 bases and J 3 bases, leaving 15 bases between the germline ends. CDR3 region: CASSGRSGRDTEAFF. The CDR3, as DNA: TGTGCCAGCAGCGGCCGGTCCGGTCGGGACACTGAAGCTTTCTTT.

The chain has TRBV27 and TRBJ2-7; perhaps TRBD1 as D (5 bases). V lost 6 bases to trimming and J lost 0 bases, with 12 bases between them. Germline V CDR1 and CDR2: MNHEY, SMNVEV (reference sequence). The CDR3 is 14 amino acids. This chain's CDR3 is CASSLHRSSYEQYF. DNA of the CDR3: TGTGCCAGCAGCCTACACAGGAGCTCCTACGAGCAGTACTTC.

The rearrangement links TRBV11-3 to TRBJ2-3, with 8 bases matching TRBD1. From germline, CDR1 is SGHNT and CDR2 YENEEA. The J segment lost 4 bases and the V segment lost 8 bases, leaving 14 bases of the junction unmatched. CDR3 length equals 16 residues. CDR3 in amino acids: CASCRRGQGFADTQYF. The CDR3 coding sequence is TGTGCCAGCTGCCGTCGAGGACAGGGCTTTGCAGATACGCAGTATTTT.

The chain is built from TRBV6-2 or TRBV6-3 and TRBJ2-7; TRBD1 might be the D (5 bases). Germline V gene data show CDR1 as MNHEY and CDR2 as SVGEGT. The ends were cut back, 2 bases at V and 3 bases at J, with 17 bases in the middle. The CDR3 contains 16 residues. The CDR3 protein is CASSYPRGRGGYEQYF. The CDR3, as DNA: TGTGCCAGCAGTTACCCTCGAGGAAGGGGTGGCTACGAGCAGTACTTC.

This clone was recorded a few times. This chain uses TRBV29-1 with TRBJ2-2; D call uncertain. Germline lookup yields CDR1 SQVTM and CDR2 ANQGSEA. Trimming stripped 3 bases from V and 6 bases from J, with 8 bases between. This CDR3 comprises 12 residues. In nucleotides, the CDR3 is TGCAGCGTTGATTCGAGGCCCGGGGAGCTGTTTTTT. Amino acid sequence: CSVDSRPGELFF.

The chain links TRBV3-1 (or the pseudogene TRBV3-2) to TRBJ1-1; TRBD1 might be the D (6 bases). The CDR3 spans 15 residues. The germline V gene has CDR1 LGHDT and CDR2 YNNKEL (reference sequence). Trimming cost V 4 bases and J 0 bases, with 12 bases left between them. The CDR3 nucleotides read TGTGCCAGCAGCCCGTTCGCAGGGGTGAACACTGAAGCTTTCTTT. Translating it yields CASSPFAGVNTEAFF.

V and J are TRBV20-1 and TRBJ2-2, with 8 bases identical to TRBD2. This CDR3 spans 11 amino acids. Germline V lookup: CDR1 DFQATT, CDR2 SNEGSKA (reference sequence). V trimming: 6 bases; J trimming: 9 bases; junction bases outside the gene matches: 3. CDR3 amino acids: CSAGLARELFF. CDR3 nucleotides: TGCAGTGCCGGACTAGCCAGGGAGCTGTTTTTT.

The chain has TRBV9 and TRBJ1-4; D gene ambiguous. Germline V CDR1 and CDR2: SGDLS, YYNGEE. The V and J ends lost 3 bases and 0 bases respectively, with 15 bases between them. The CDR3 has 17 residues. The CDR3: CASSAVGGTATNEKLFF. The CDR3 DNA is TGTGCCAGCAGCGCCGTGGGAGGCACAGCAACTAATGAAAAACTGTTTTTT.

This clone showed up just once. The rearrangement links TRBV3-1 (or the pseudogene TRBV3-2) to TRBJ1-2, with D hard to call. Trimming stripped 1 base from V and 0 bases from J, with 9 bases between. This CDR3 spans 15 amino acids. Germline CDR1 reads LGHDT; CDR2 reads YNNKEL (reference sequence). The CDR3 nucleotides are TGTGCCAGCAGCCAAGGGGCAGGCCCTAACTATGGCTACACCTTC. Encoded protein: CASSQGAGPNYGYTF.

The CDR3 loop reads CASSPGQGGNSNQPQHF. CDR3 DNA sequence: TGCGCCAGCAGCCCAGGACAGGGCGGTAATAGCAATCAGCCCCAGCATTTT. V and J are TRBV5-1 and TRBJ1-5, with 8 bases that match TRBD1. Germline CDR1 SGHRS, CDR2 YFSETQ. This CDR3 region has 17 residues. Trimming removed 4 bases from V and 0 bases from J; junction bases left unmatched: 9.

This clone has a count of ten or more. The chain carries TRBV19 and TRBJ1-1; the D gene is possibly TRBD1 (6 bases). From germline, CDR1 is LNHDA and CDR2 SQIVND (reference sequence). CDR3 length: 13 residues. With 8 bases removed from V and 5 bases from J, the gap between germline ends came to 15 bases. The chain's CDR3 is CASCPGGRTEAFF. In nucleotides, the CDR3 is TGTGCCAGTTGTCCCGGGGGGCGTACTGAAGCTTTCTTT.

A few counts support this clone. The V and J genes are TRBV4-3 and TRBJ2-7; 7 positions agree with TRBD2. The CDR3 is 14 residues long. Trimming cost V 2 bases and J 3 bases; bases outside gene matches: 4. The germline gives CDR1 LGHNA, CDR2 YSLEER. The CDR3 nucleotides are TGCGCCAGCAGCCAATGGGCGGGGGTCTACGAGCAGTACTTC. Translation: CASSQWAGVYEQYF.

Comments on this clone: The sample holds other DNA sequences that translate to the same CDR3. The V gene is TRBV9, the J gene TRBJ1-1; D remains unclear. This CDR3 is 13 amino acids long. V lost 1 base, J lost 2 bases, and 6 bases lay in between. Germline CDR1 is SGDLS and CDR2 is YYNGEE. The CDR3 here is CASSVNSNTEAFF. The CDR3 coding sequence is TGTGCCAGCAGCGTAAACAGCAACACTGAAGCTTTCTTT.

V gene TRBV6-2 or TRBV6-3 combines with J gene TRBJ2-7, with 9 bases fitting TRBD1. V was clipped by 5 bases and J by 2 bases; unmatched bases: 7. The germline V gene has CDR1 MNHEY and CDR2 SVGEGT. The CDR3 runs to 15 residues. CDR3 residues: CASSTTGQGAYEQYF. CDR3 DNA: TGTGCCAGCAGTACGACGGGACAGGGCGCCTACGAGCAGTACTTC.

The chain links TRBV4-2 to TRBJ1-1; D gene uncertain. The CDR3 has 15 amino acids. Trimming removed 2 bases from V and 0 bases from J, with 10 bases in between. The germline V gene encodes CDR1 LGHNA and CDR2 YNFKEQ. The CDR3 DNA sequence: TGTGCCAGCAGCCAATCTACGGTATTGAACACTGAAGCTTTCTTT. Protein product: CASSQSTVLNTEAFF.

This rearrangement joins TRBV4-3 to TRBJ1-2, with 8 bases lining up with TRBD1. The CDR3 contains 14 residues. The germline V gene has CDR1 LGHNA and CDR2 YSLEER. Trimming took 4 bases from V and 8 from J; bases not matched to a gene: 9. The CDR3 loop reads CASSPAGTGFGYTF. The CDR3, as DNA: TGCGCCAGCAGCCCAGCAGGGACAGGATTCGGCTACACCTTC.

The chain carries TRBV9 and TRBJ1-1; D uncertain. The length of the CDR3 is 16 residues. Germline values: CDR1 SGDLS, CDR2 YYNGEE. V lost 0 bases and J 1 base, leaving 13 bases between the germline ends. CDR3 region: CASSVEIGGRNTEAFF. CDR3 coding DNA: TGTGCCAGCAGCGTAGAAATCGGAGGTAGGAACACTGAAGCTTTCTTT.

The chain couples TRBV18 to TRBJ1-1; D is unclear. Germline CDR1 reads KGHSH; CDR2 reads LQKENI. This CDR3 comprises 16 residues. Trimming stripped 2 bases from V and 1 base from J, with 14 bases between. DNA of the CDR3: TGTGCCAGCTCACCATCGACTCTTGCTTCGAACACTGAAGCTTTCTTT. Its translation is CASSPSTLASNTEAFF.

On this clone: Other nucleotide sequences in the sample specify the same CDR3. In DNA form, the CDR3 reads TGCGCCAGCAGCTTTGCTAGCGGGGGTCAAGAGACCCAGTACTTC. This translates into CASSFASGGQETQYF. The genes are TRBV5-1 and TRBJ2-5; TRBD2 matches at 10 bases. This CDR3 is 15 amino acids long. The V gene end was trimmed by 2 bases and the J gene end by 2 bases; junction bases not matched to a gene: 3. CDR1 and CDR2 (germline): SGHRS, YFSETQ.

In regard to this clone: The junction departs from the called germline gene at one end, perhaps through a read error. J is TRBJ1-5 and V is TRBV7-2, with TRBD1 matching 8 bases. Germline CDR1 reads SGHTA; CDR2 reads FQGNSA. This CDR3 region has 15 residues. The CDR3 is CASSPGAGGNQPQHF. The CDR3 DNA follows: TGTGCCAGCAGCCCCGGAGCAGGGGGCAACCAGCCCCAGCATTTT.

This clone was detected only once. The genes are TRBV4-2 and TRBJ2-3; TRBD2 agrees at 9 bases. Per the germline V gene, CDR1 is LGHNA and CDR2 is YNFKEQ. Trimming at V came to 4 bases and at J to 3 bases, leaving 8 bases not matched to a gene. The CDR3 covers 16 residues. For the CDR3, the DNA is TGTGCCAGCAGCCTGTCCACGCGGGGGGGAACAGATACGCAGTATTTT. Translation gives CASSLSTRGGTDTQYF.

The chain uses TRBV10-1 and TRBJ2-1, with 8 bases aligning to TRBD2. V trimming: 0 bases; J trimming: 8 bases; junction bases outside the gene matches: 9. Germline lookup yields CDR1 WNHNN and CDR2 SYGVQD (reference sequence). This CDR3 is built from 16 residues. The CDR3 here is CASSESDGGARDEQFF. DNA for the CDR3: TGCGCCAGCAGTGAGTCCGACGGGGGGGCCAGGGATGAGCAGTTCTTC.

CDR3: CASSPRTGNSPLHF. DNA of the CDR3: TGTGCCAGCAGCCCGCGGACTGGAAATTCACCCCTCCACTTT. The rearrangement joins TRBV9 to TRBJ1-6; D gene unclear. Germline CDR1 is SGDLS and CDR2 is YYNGEE. CDR3 length: 14 residues. The V end lost 4 bases, the J end lost 7 bases, and 12 bases lay between the germline ends.